This T cell receptor (beta chain) came from a study of cytomegalovirus exposure and HLA in healthy donors. Regarding the study as a whole: Through in vitro validation, three CMV-associated chains were shown to be specific for CMV antigens. Rarity marked most TCR sequences, yet some public TCRs occurred in many donors. About 150 TCR beta chains were listed as cytomegalovirus-associated. As was reported, the classifier diagnosed cytomegalovirus status with high specificity and sensitivity.

The CDR3 has 12 amino acids. The germline V gene has CDR1 SGHTA and CDR2 FQGNSA. The V and J ends lost 5 bases and 4 bases respectively, with 9 bases between them. The data were produced by immunoSEQ multiplex PCR, yet TCRdb's version contains in-frame clones alone and is incomplete. This sample has 90,000 to 150,000 clones; roughly 88% occur once, and the top ten carry about 6%. Points on this clone: Its antigen is undetermined.

Sample: PBMCs. The rearrangement links TRBV7-2 to TRBJ2-7; the D gene is possibly TRBD2 (5 bases). The sequence was collected from a woman aged 18-30 years in good health and CMV-seropositive. The DNA for the CDR3 is TGTGCCAGCAGCCGGGGATCTTACGAGCAGTACTTC. As protein: CASSRGSYEQYF.